This TCR beta chain was found in a study of T cell responses to AZD1222 COVID-19 vaccine. TCRdb keeps only in-frame clones here, not all; method: immunoSEQ multiplex PCR. The sample holds tens of thousands of clones, roughly 86% seen once. The CDR3 length is 14 residues. Germline CDR1 MDHEN, CDR2 SYDVKM. A remark on this clone: Its specificity is unknown. The junction differs from germline at one of its ends, possibly a read error.

Study-wide findings and caveats: Clonal diversity was possibly underestimated; the donors were predominantly white British and more often female.

Sequenced here: peripheral blood, sampled on day 0 of AZD1222 vaccination. This sequence joins TRBV28 and TRBJ1-1; D is unresolved. This receptor was identified in an adult in good health. The CDR3: CASAFTTVNPEAFF. The CDR3 DNA reads as TGTGCCAGCGCATTCACGACCGTGAACCCTGAAGCTTTCTTT.